Each of the 30 T cell receptor beta chains below was sequenced from the same sample in a study of cytomegalovirus exposure and HLA in healthy donors. Both 60 Vbeta primers and 13 Jbeta primers went into the PCR. Using immunoSEQ multiplex PCR, the repertoire was profiled, and TCRdb retains in-frame clones only, with some absent. The table lists approximately 190,000 clones, 55% to 75% of them singletons. The sample consisted of PBMCs. The receptors were gathered from a man between 40 and 49 years old in good health and CMV-seropositive.

This sequence joins TRBV4-2 and TRBJ2-1; TRBD2 aligns across 11 bases. V lost 8 bases, J lost 7 bases, and 13 bases stayed unmatched. The CDR3 consists of 16 residues. CDR1 and CDR2 from the germline V gene are LGHNA and YNFKEQ. The CDR3 sequence: CASAQRLAGGENEQFF. For the CDR3, the DNA is TGTGCCAGCGCCCAGAGGCTAGCGGGGGGCGAGAATGAGCAGTTCTTC.

The V gene is TRBV5-1, the J gene TRBJ2-3; the D is unclear. Trimming took 2 bases from V and 7 from J, leaving 14 bases between them. CDR1 is SGHRS and CDR2 is YFSETQ in the germline V gene. The CDR3 loop spans 14 amino acids. CDR3 sequence reads: CASSFSRSSYTQYF. CDR3 coding DNA: TGCGCCAGCAGCTTCTCTAGGTCCTCGTATACGCAGTATTTT.

CDR3 sequence (DNA): TGTGCCAGCAGCGGATCCGGGAACACCATATATTTT. Translation gives CASSGSGNTIYF. This chain connects TRBV9 to TRBJ1-3, with unresolved D. Trimming removed 3 bases from V and 7 bases from J, with 8 bases in between. Germline-derived CDR1 and CDR2 are SGDLS and YYNGEE. The CDR3 loop spans 12 amino acids.

The rearrangement joins TRBV29-1 to TRBJ2-2; D may be TRBD1 (6 bases). Looked up from germline, CDR1 is SQVTM and CDR2 is ANQGSEA. CDR3 length equals 13 residues. The germline V and J ends were trimmed by 3 bases and 7 bases, with 12 bases remaining between them. The CDR3 reads CSVDGRGDGELFF. The CDR3 region has the DNA TGCAGCGTTGACGGCAGGGGAGACGGGGAGCTGTTTTTT.

The chain links TRBV11-2 to TRBJ2-6; 10 positions match TRBD1. The CDR3 runs to 16 residues. CDR1 SGHAT and CDR2 FQNNGV come from the germline V gene. Trimming took 3 bases from V and 2 from J; bases not matched to a gene: 1. In DNA, the CDR3 is TGTGCCAGCAGCTTCGGACAGGGGGCTGGGGCCAACGTCCTGACTTTC. It codes for CASSFGQGAGANVLTF.

The chain recombines TRBV11-3 with TRBJ2-3, with 7 bases identical to TRBD2. Germline CDR1 and CDR2: SGHNT and YENEEA. Germline trimming cut 3 bases from V and 0 bases from J; bases unmatched to any gene: 3. The CDR3 runs to 15 residues. CDR3 sequence reads: CASSFGGESTDTQYF. The CDR3 DNA reads TGTGCCAGCAGCTTTGGGGGGGAGAGCACAGATACGCAGTATTTT.

This chain uses TRBV11-2 with TRBJ1-5, with TRBD1 as a possible D gene (6 bases). Trimming left V 3 bases short and J 5 bases short, with 14 bases between. Looked up from germline, CDR1 is SGHAT and CDR2 is FQNNGV. This CDR3 region has 15 residues. CDR3 DNA sequence: TGTGCCAGCAGCTTGAGGCAGGGGATCCATCAGCCCCAGCATTTT. It translates to CASSLRQGIHQPQHF.

This clone was observed a handful of times. This chain joins TRBV11-2 and TRBJ2-5; D remains ambiguous. Germline values: CDR1 SGHAT, CDR2 FQNNGV. The length of the CDR3 is 14 residues. Trimming shortened V by 4 bases and J by 4 bases, and 13 bases separated the two germline ends. The DNA of the CDR3 is TGTGCCAGCAGCTCACAGTTCCCCACAGAGACCCAGTACTTC. Protein sequence: CASSSQFPTETQYF.

This chain links TRBV29-1 with TRBJ2-1; TRBD2 might be the D (5 bases). The ends were cut back, 3 bases at V and 6 bases at J, with 6 bases in the middle. This CDR3 has 11 amino acids. The germline gives CDR1 SQVTM, CDR2 ANQGSEA. The CDR3 bases are TGCAGCGTTGAGGGGAGCAATGAGCAGTTCTTC. This gives the protein CSVEGSNEQFF.

The chain's CDR3 is CASSQLQKETQYF. The CDR3 DNA is TGCGCCAGCAGCCAACTTCAGAAAGAGACCCAGTACTTC. J is TRBJ2-5 and V is TRBV4-1; D remains ambiguous. Germline V gene lookup returns CDR1 MGHRA and CDR2 YSYEKL. This CDR3 has 13 amino acids. Trimming took off 2 bases at V and 3 bases at J, with 7 bases between the two ends.

J is TRBJ2-5 and V is TRBV6-1; D not resolved. Trimming took off 5 bases at V and 0 bases at J, with 10 bases between the two ends. Germline V gene sequence: CDR1 MNHNS, CDR2 SASEGT. The length of the CDR3 is 14 residues. Here the CDR3 DNA reads TGTGCCAGCAGTTTCGCCCCAGACCAAGAGACCCAGTACTTC. It specifies CASSFAPDQETQYF.

The chain uses TRBV19 and TRBJ1-6; 8 nucleotides agree with TRBD1. Germline CDR1 LNHDA, CDR2 SQIVND (reference sequence). Trimming took 5 bases from V and 9 from J; bases not matched to a gene: 12. This CDR3 is 16 amino acids long. In DNA form, the CDR3 reads TGTGCCAGTAGTTTCATCCAGGGGGCGTATGGTTCACCCCTCCACTTT. Protein sequence: CASSFIQGAYGSPLHF.

As concerns this clone: This sample also contains other DNA sequences that code for the same CDR3. J is TRBJ2-5 and V is TRBV4-1, with D possibly matching TRBD2 (5 bases). Trimming stripped 5 bases from V and 1 base from J, with 8 bases between. CDR1 is MGHRA and CDR2 is YSYEKL in the germline V gene. There are 13 residues in the CDR3. This CDR3 reads CASSRGPQETQYF. The CDR3 DNA follows: TGCGCCAGCAGCAGAGGGCCCCAAGAGACCCAGTACTTC.

This chain links TRBV15 with TRBJ2-5; 11 bases map to TRBD2. Per the germline V gene, CDR1 is LNHNV and CDR2 is YYDKDF (reference sequence). After removal of 5 bases from V and 2 bases from J, the junction contained 10 bases not matched to a gene. CDR3 length equals 17 residues. CDR3: CATSHSPRLAGQETQYF. CDR3 sequence (DNA): TGTGCCACCAGCCATTCCCCCCGACTAGCGGGGCAAGAGACCCAGTACTTC. The whole variable domain, filled in from reference TRBV15 and TRBJ2-5, reads DAMVIQNPRYQVTQFGKPVTLSCSQTLNHNVMYWYQQKSSQAPKLLFHYYDKDFNNEADTPDNFQSRRPNTSFCFLDIRSPGLGDTAMYLCATSHSPRLAGQETQYFGPGTRLLVL.

V gene TRBV2 combines with J gene TRBJ1-6; the D gene is possibly TRBD1 (5 bases). V lost 7 bases and J 7 bases, leaving 14 bases between the germline ends. The CDR3 contains 14 residues. Germline-derived CDR1 and CDR2 are SNHLY and FYNNEI. The CDR3 is CASIQGLFNSPLHF. CDR3 bases: TGTGCCAGCATCCAGGGTCTTTTCAATTCACCCCTCCACTTT.

The genes are TRBV5-6 and TRBJ2-7; 10 bases match TRBD1. There are 14 residues in the CDR3. The germline V gene has CDR1 SGHDT and CDR2 YYEEEE. The V gene end was trimmed by 4 bases and the J gene end by 2 bases; junction bases not matched to a gene: 3. Written as DNA, the CDR3 is TGTGCCAGCAGCCAAGGGACAGGGGCCTACGAGCAGTACTTC. It is translated as CASSQGTGAYEQYF.

The chain uses TRBV7-9 and TRBJ1-4; possibly TRBD1 for D (6 bases). The germline V and J ends were trimmed by 4 bases and 5 bases, with 11 bases remaining between them. The CDR3 covers 14 residues. Per germline, CDR1 SEHNR and CDR2 FQNEAQ (reference sequence). The CDR3 is CASSYGQLNEKLFF. DNA of the CDR3: TGTGCCAGCAGCTATGGACAGCTGAATGAAAAACTGTTTTTT.

The CDR3, as DNA: TGTGCCAGCAGTTTGCACGGTTCCTACGAGCAGTACTTC. Amino acids: CASSLHGSYEQYF. This chain uses TRBV27 with TRBJ2-7; D remains ambiguous. The V end was cut by 3 bases, the J end by 1 base, with 7 bases between. CDR1 is MNHEY, CDR2 SMNVEV, per germline (reference sequence). The CDR3 loop spans 13 amino acids.

In its sample, this clone was seen a few times. This sequence joins TRBV6-1 and TRBJ1-6, with TRBD1 matching over 7 bases. The germline V gene encodes CDR1 MNHNS and CDR2 SASEGT. The CDR3 is 15 amino acids. With V trimmed by 6 bases and J by 7 bases, 9 bases remained unmatched. The DNA of the CDR3 is TGTGCCAGCAGAGCTGGGACAGCTCGGAATTCACCCCTCCACTTT. Translated: CASRAGTARNSPLHF.

This clone was seen a handful of times. The chain carries TRBV5-4 and TRBJ1-2; 9 bases are a match to TRBD1. Germline V gives CDR1 SGHNT, CDR2 YYREEE (reference sequence). J was trimmed by 3 bases and V by 2 bases; bases with no gene match: 5. The CDR3 length is 15 residues. In nucleotides, the CDR3 is TGTGCCAGCAGCTTCCCGGGACAGGGAGACTATGGCTACACCTTC. Translated: CASSFPGQGDYGYTF. Together with reference TRBV5-4 and TRBJ1-2, the CDR3 gives the full variable domain: ETGVTQSPTHLIKTRGQQVTLRCSSQSGHNTVSWYQQALGQGPQFIFQYYREEENGRGNFPPRFSGLQFPNYSSELNVNALELDDSALYLCASSFPGQGDYGYTFGSGTRLTVV.

J is TRBJ2-1 and V is TRBV29-1, with 7 bases that match TRBD2. Germline CDR1 SQVTM, CDR2 ANQGSEA. V shed 4 bases and J 0 bases; nucleotides not matched to a gene: 0. The CDR3 covers 13 residues. CDR3 sequence: CSVGLASYNEQFF. The CDR3, as DNA: TGCAGCGTTGGACTAGCCTCCTACAATGAGCAGTTCTTC.

This clone was counted between two and nine times. The chain combines TRBV14 with TRBJ2-5; 7 bases line up with TRBD1. Per the germline V gene, CDR1 is SGHDN and CDR2 is FVKESK. The ends lost 1 base at V and 2 bases at J; junction bases unmatched: 4. The CDR3 runs to 15 residues. This chain's CDR3 is CASSQVQGRQETQYF. The CDR3 region has the DNA TGTGCCAGCAGCCAAGTACAGGGGAGACAAGAGACCCAGTACTTC.

This chain uses TRBV5-4 with TRBJ1-3; TRBD1 aligns across 9 bases. The germline gives CDR1 SGHNT, CDR2 YYREEE (reference sequence). V shed 4 bases, J shed 2 bases, and the junction held 4 bases outside the gene matches. This CDR3 region has 15 residues. The CDR3 protein is CASSLGTGTGNTIYF. CDR3 bases: TGTGCCAGCAGCCTTGGGACAGGGACTGGAAACACCATATATTTT.

This clone appeared once. This chain links TRBV27 with TRBJ1-1; TRBD1 might be the D (5 bases). The V gene lost 5 bases and the J gene lost 1 base, with 17 bases spanning the gap. The germline gives CDR1 MNHEY, CDR2 SMNVEV (reference sequence). CDR3 length: 16 residues. As DNA, the CDR3 is TGTGCCAGCAGTCTGAGGAGACCCACAGGGAACACTGAAGCTTTCTTT. It is translated as CASSLRRPTGNTEAFF.

In DNA, the CDR3 is TGTGCCAGCAGAGAGACAGGACGGGCCAACACTGAAGCTTTCTTT. Encoded protein: CASRETGRANTEAFF. The genes are TRBV27 and TRBJ1-1; D might be TRBD1 (6 bases). CDR3 length equals 15 residues. V dropped 6 bases and J dropped 2 bases, with 16 bases sitting between them. Germline loops: CDR1 MNHEY, CDR2 SMNVEV (reference sequence).

The chain uses TRBV6-1 and TRBJ2-2; 11 nucleotides line up with TRBD2. V trimming: 6 bases; J trimming: 4 bases; junction bases outside the gene matches: 4. CDR1 MNHNS and CDR2 SASEGT come from the germline V gene. The CDR3 is 15 residues long. The CDR3 sequence: CASRIAGGGTGELFF. For the CDR3, the DNA is TGTGCCAGCAGGATAGCGGGGGGGGGCACCGGGGAGCTGTTTTTT.

The chain combines TRBV5-4 with TRBJ2-1; 7 bases are a match to TRBD1. The germline CDR1 and CDR2 sequences are SGHNT and YYREEE (reference sequence). The J segment lost 4 bases and the V segment lost 3 bases, leaving 7 bases of the junction unmatched. This CDR3 spans 15 amino acids. CDR3 amino acids: CASSYDRAVYNEQFF. In nucleotides, the CDR3 is TGTGCCAGCAGCTACGACAGGGCCGTTTACAATGAGCAGTTCTTC.

The chain has TRBV6-5 and TRBJ2-5; 7 bases line up with TRBD1. Looked up from germline, CDR1 is MNHEY and CDR2 is SVGAGI. CDR3 size: 14 residues. J gave up 5 bases and V 2 bases, and 5 bases lay outside the gene matches. CDR3 in amino acids: CASSYDREGETQYF. The CDR3 DNA reads as TGTGCCAGCAGTTACGACAGGGAAGGGGAGACCCAGTACTTC.

The V call is TRBV11-2, the J call TRBJ2-7; D is perhaps TRBD2 (6 bases). Germline V gene data show CDR1 as SGHAT and CDR2 as FQNNGV. Deletions cut 5 bases from V and 4 bases from J, with 12 bases between. CDR3 length: 13 residues. The CDR3 region has the DNA TGTGCCAGCAGCCTGAGCGGGCGATACGAGCAGTACTTC. Its translation: CASSLSGRYEQYF.

The chain recombines TRBV5-1 with TRBJ1-4; weak D call: TRBD1 (5 bases). V lost 0 bases and J 7 bases, leaving 10 bases between the germline ends. The CDR3 contains 14 residues. Germline V gene lookup returns CDR1 SGHRS and CDR2 YFSETQ. The CDR3 loop is CASSLGGEGEKLFF. The CDR3 DNA reads as TGCGCCAGCAGCTTGGGGGGGGAAGGTGAAAAACTGTTTTTT.